One and the same sample provided the 26 T cell receptor beta chains below, sequenced in a study of immune evolution from preneoplasia to lung adenocarcinoma. The data were produced by immunoSEQ multiplex PCR, yet TCRdb's version contains in-frame clones alone and is incomplete. The table lists about 5,700 clones, around 80% of them singletons. Sequences were obtained from FFPE adjacent normal lung tissue. All receptors come from a person aged 70 to 85 with lung adenocarcinoma.

This rearrangement joins TRBV5-6 to TRBJ1-6; D may be TRBD1 (6 bases). This CDR3 has 15 amino acids. Germline-derived CDR1 and CDR2 are SGHDT and YYEEEE. The V end was cut by 6 bases, the J end by 7 bases, with 17 bases between. The CDR3 here is CASIDGTYDNSPLHF. The CDR3 region has the DNA TGTGCCAGCATTGACGGGACATATGACAATTCACCCCTCCACTTT.

The gene calls are TRBV28 and TRBJ2-5; the match to TRBD2 covers 11 bases. The CDR3 consists of 15 residues. The germline gives CDR1 MDHEN, CDR2 SYDVKM. V was pared by 5 bases and J by 2 bases, with 4 bases of the junction left unmatched. CDR3 DNA: TGTGCCAGCAGTGAGACTAGCGGGATACAAGAGACCCAGTACTTC. Translation: CASSETSGIQETQYF.

In nucleotides, the CDR3 is TGTGCCAGCGCGGTGGGTTCTAACTATGGCTACACCTTC. Its translation: CASAVGSNYGYTF. The chain combines TRBV28 with TRBJ1-2; D is unclear. CDR1 is MDHEN and CDR2 is SYDVKM in the germline V gene. V lost 8 bases and J lost 0, with 10 bases in between. The CDR3 is 13 amino acids.

V is TRBV5-1 and J is TRBJ2-7; 10 nucleotides match TRBD1. This CDR3 is 14 amino acids long. Germline assignment: CDR1 SGHRS and CDR2 YFSETQ. J lost 5 bases, V lost 4 bases, and 6 bases had no gene match. The chain's CDR3 is CASSLAGQGDEQYF. The CDR3 nucleotides are TGCGCCAGCAGCCTGGCAGGACAGGGGGACGAGCAGTACTTC. Full variable domain (remainder filled in from reference TRBV5-1 and TRBJ2-7): KAGVTQTPRYLIKTRGQQVTLSCSPISGHRSVSWYQQTPGQGLQFLFEYFSETQRNKGNFPGRFSGRQFSNSRSEMNVSTLELGDSALYLCASSLAGQGDEQYFGPGTRLTVT.

As concerns this clone: A junction end diverges from the germline sequence, so it may reflect a read error. V usage is TRBV6-1 and J usage is TRBJ2-5; tentatively, D is TRBD1 (5 bases). CDR1 is MNHNS, CDR2 SASEGT, per germline. The CDR3 is made up of 15 amino acids. The CDR3 nucleotides read TGTGCCAGCAGTGAAGTCGCCAGGGTCCAACAGACCCAGTACTTC. Translated: CASSEVARVQQTQYF.

The chain recombines TRBV27 with TRBJ2-3; tentative D call: TRBD2 (6 bases). Germline V gives CDR1 MNHEY, CDR2 SMNVEV (reference sequence). Trimming left V 6 bases short and J 8 bases short, with 15 bases between. There are 13 residues in the CDR3. The CDR3 DNA is TGTGCCAGCAGCACTGGAGGGGAACGTACGCAGTATTTT. Translation gives CASSTGGERTQYF.

The CDR3 DNA is TGTGCCAGCAGCCCCGCTGGAAACACCATATATTTT. This gives the protein CASSPAGNTIYF. This chain connects TRBV11-2 to TRBJ1-3; D uncertain. The germline CDR1 and CDR2 sequences are SGHAT and FQNNGV. Trimming stripped 5 bases from V and 2 bases from J, with 4 bases between. The CDR3 covers 12 residues.

This clone was counted between two and nine times. The V call is TRBV7-9, the J call TRBJ2-5; no clear D. The V gene's germline CDR1 is SEHNR and CDR2 FQNEAQ (reference sequence). The CDR3 contains 14 residues. V lost 0 bases, J lost 2 bases, and 7 bases lay in between. The CDR3 nucleotides are TGTGCCAGCAGCTTAGCTGCAAATCAAGAGACCCAGTACTTC. As protein: CASSLAANQETQYF. Complete variable domain (other parts from reference TRBV7-9 and TRBJ2-5): DTGVSQNPRHKITKRGQNVTFRCDPISEHNRLYWYRQTLGQGPEFLTYFQNEAQLEKSRLLSDRFSAERPKGSFSTLEIQRTEQGDSAMYLCASSLAANQETQYFGPGTRLLVL.

With respect to this clone: The sample has other DNA sequences that encode this CDR3 too. The chain combines TRBV7-2 with TRBJ2-3, with 10 bases identical to TRBD2. The V and J ends lost 0 bases and 2 bases, in that order; junction bases with no gene match: 5. Germline lookup yields CDR1 SGHTA and CDR2 FQGNSA. This CDR3 is 17 amino acids long. CDR3: CASSLAGSGGPTDTQYF. The CDR3 DNA reads as TGTGCCAGCAGCTTAGCGGGTAGCGGGGGGCCCACAGATACGCAGTATTTT.

This chain links TRBV4-3 with TRBJ1-4; TRBD1 matches 8 bases. Germline CDR1 reads LGHNA; CDR2 reads YSLEER. The V and J ends lost 3 bases and 4 bases, in that order; junction bases with no gene match: 7. The length of the CDR3 is 16 residues. In nucleotides, the CDR3 is TGCGCCAGCAGCCAGGGCATTGGACAGGGTAATGAAAAACTGTTTTTT. It encodes CASSQGIGQGNEKLFF.

The gene calls are TRBV29-1 and TRBJ2-7, with D possibly matching TRBD1 (5 bases). Trimming stripped 3 bases from V and 0 bases from J, with 12 bases between. The CDR3 is made up of 14 amino acids. Germline values: CDR1 SQVTM, CDR2 ANQGSEA. This CDR3 reads CSVEVGRSSYEQYF. The CDR3 region has the DNA TGCAGCGTTGAGGTGGGGCGAAGCTCCTACGAGCAGTACTTC.

The chain is built from TRBV28 and TRBJ2-7; 11 bases are a match to TRBD2. The ends lost 5 bases at V and 6 bases at J; junction bases unmatched: 6. CDR3 size: 14 residues. The germline gives CDR1 MDHEN, CDR2 SYDVKM. CDR3 DNA: TGTGCCAGCAGTCCGGCACTAGCGGGAGCCGAGCAGTACTTC. This sequence encodes CASSPALAGAEQYF.

V usage is TRBV27 and J usage is TRBJ1-2; D gene unclear. There are 15 residues in the CDR3. Germline values: CDR1 MNHEY, CDR2 SMNVEV (reference sequence). V was cut by 0 bases and J by 4 bases, with 12 bases left in between. The CDR3 sequence: CASSLSKGSPYGYTF. The CDR3 region has the DNA TGTGCCAGCAGTTTATCGAAGGGATCCCCCTATGGCTACACCTTC.

The rearrangement links TRBV2 to TRBJ2-7; D possibly corresponds to TRBD1 (6 bases). The V end was cut by 2 bases, the J end by 0 bases, with 11 bases between. From germline, CDR1 is SNHLY and CDR2 FYNNEI. The CDR3 covers 15 residues. CDR3: CASSENREPSYEQYF. In DNA, the CDR3 is TGTGCCAGCAGTGAAAACAGGGAACCCTCCTACGAGCAGTACTTC.

The chain has TRBV5-1 and TRBJ2-5; TRBD2 aligns across 11 bases. Unmatched junction bases numbered 10, after V lost 4 bases and J lost 5 bases. CDR3 length: 16 amino acids. The V gene's germline CDR1 is SGHRS and CDR2 YFSETQ. The CDR3 region has the DNA TGCGCCAGCAGCCGTAGCGGGAGGGCCGATAGCGAGACCCAGTACTTC. As protein: CASSRSGRADSETQYF.

This sequence joins TRBV6-1 and TRBJ2-5; 10 bases match TRBD2. CDR1 is MNHNS and CDR2 is SASEGT in the germline V gene. CDR3 length: 16 amino acids. After removal of 0 bases from V and 5 bases from J, the junction contained 6 bases not matched to a gene. Here the CDR3 DNA reads TGTGCCAGCAGTGAAGCTGAGCGGGGGGGATGGGAGACCCAGTACTTC. Its protein is CASSEAERGGWETQYF.

J is TRBJ2-2 and V is TRBV28; no definite D call. V was pared by 5 bases and J by 2 bases, with 9 bases between. Germline V gene lookup returns CDR1 MDHEN and CDR2 SYDVKM. This CDR3 comprises 14 residues. CDR3 bases: TGTGCCAGCAGTGCCCGGGTAAACACCGGGGAGCTGTTTTTT. Residues: CASSARVNTGELFF.

The rearrangement links TRBV30 to TRBJ2-7; D is unclear. V lost 3 bases to trimming and J lost 4 bases, with 7 bases between them. The length of the CDR3 is 11 residues. The germline V gene has CDR1 GTSNPN and CDR2 SVGIG (reference sequence). The CDR3 here is CAWRGSYEQYF. For the CDR3, the DNA is TGTGCCTGGAGGGGGTCTTACGAGCAGTACTTC.

The V call is TRBV11-2, the J call TRBJ2-7; perhaps TRBD1 as D (6 bases). Trimming pared 5 bases from V and 2 bases from J, leaving 16 bases between. The CDR3 is 15 amino acids. Germline V gives CDR1 SGHAT, CDR2 FQNNGV. The CDR3 sequence is CASSAQQGRAYEQYF. CDR3 nucleotide sequence: TGTGCCAGCAGCGCCCAACAGGGTAGGGCCTACGAGCAGTACTTC.

The genes are TRBV7-9 and TRBJ2-3; maybe TRBD2 (6 bases). Trimming stripped 3 bases from V and 4 bases from J, with 14 bases between. This CDR3 spans 15 amino acids. Per germline, CDR1 SEHNR and CDR2 FQNEAQ (reference sequence). CDR3 protein: CASSFQRGTADTQYF. CDR3 DNA: TGTGCCAGCAGCTTCCAGCGCGGGACGGCAGATACGCAGTATTTT.

The chain employs TRBV4-3 and TRBJ2-5; D gene unclear. V lost 0 bases and J lost 5, with 7 bases in between. The CDR3 runs 13 residues. The germline V gene has CDR1 LGHNA and CDR2 YSLEER. The chain's CDR3 is CASSQDRVETQYF. The CDR3 DNA reads as TGCGCCAGCAGCCAAGATCGGGTGGAGACCCAGTACTTC.

This chain uses TRBV15 with TRBJ1-5; D ambiguous. Trimming removed 1 base from V and 5 bases from J, with 9 bases in between. CDR1 and CDR2 (germline): LNHNV, YYDKDF (reference sequence). The CDR3 runs to 14 residues. CDR3 nucleotides: TGTGCCACCAGCAGAGGTGACGGGGATCAGCCCCAGCATTTT. This gives the protein CATSRGDGDQPQHF.

This chain uses TRBV29-1 with TRBJ2-3; D may be TRBD2 (5 bases). V was clipped by 4 bases and J by 0 bases, with 17 bases between them. This CDR3 contains 16 residues. Germline V gives CDR1 SQVTM, CDR2 ANQGSEA. CDR3 bases: TGCAGCGTTGGGGGTCTCAGCGGTGGGAGCACAGATACGCAGTATTTT. It is translated as CSVGGLSGGSTDTQYF.

The chain recombines TRBV19 with TRBJ2-1; D is possibly TRBD2 (6 bases). Trimming took off 3 bases at V and 5 bases at J, with 14 bases between the two ends. There are 15 residues in the CDR3. Germline V gene data show CDR1 as LNHDA and CDR2 as SQIVND (reference sequence). The CDR3 DNA is TGTGCCAGTAGTATCGGAGGGGCATCCCACAATGAGCAGTTCTTC. It is translated as CASSIGGASHNEQFF.

The count of this clone is one. The rearrangement joins TRBV7-8 to TRBJ1-3; a weak D match, TRBD1 (5 bases). V lost 3 bases, J lost 3 bases, and 9 bases lay in between. The germline CDR1 and CDR2 sequences are SGHVS and FQNEAQ. The CDR3 spans 14 residues. CDR3 region: CASSFPGRGNTIYF. CDR3 sequence (DNA): TGTGCCAGCAGCTTTCCAGGGCGTGGAAACACCATATATTTT. Variable domain in full (rest from reference TRBV7-8 and TRBJ1-3): GAGVSQSPRYKVAKRGQDVALRCDPISGHVSLFWYQQALGQGPEFLTYFQNEAQLDKSGLPSDRFFAERPEGSVSTLKIQRTQQEDSAVYLCASSFPGRGNTIYFGEGSWLTVV.

This chain connects TRBV6-4 to TRBJ2-2; D unresolved. Looked up from germline, CDR1 is MRHNA and CDR2 is SNTAGT. Trimming removed 2 bases from V and 3 bases from J, with 4 bases in between. CDR3 length equals 13 residues. The CDR3 loop is CASSDRDTGELFF. CDR3 in DNA: TGTGCCAGCAGTGACAGGGACACCGGGGAGCTGTTTTTT.